Presented here are 14 T cell receptor beta chains from one specimen sequenced in a study of T cell responses to AZD1222 COVID-19 vaccine. Measured with immunoSEQ multiplex PCR; TCRdb has only the in-frame clones, and not every one. The profile shows around 270,000 clones, 90% to 95% of them singletons. This material consisted of peripheral blood, taken 28 days after the second AZD1222 dose. These receptors came from an adult who received the AZD1222 COVID-19 vaccine.

The chain has TRBV7-9 and TRBJ1-4; D unresolved. Between the trimmed V and J ends, which lost 6 bases and 5 bases, there was a span of 13 bases. This CDR3 spans 14 amino acids. Germline loops: CDR1 SEHNR, CDR2 FQNEAQ (reference sequence). CDR3 region: CASSQQNSNEKLFF. In nucleotides, the CDR3 is TGTGCCAGCAGTCAACAGAATTCAAATGAAAAACTGTTTTTT.

The gene calls are TRBV28 and TRBJ2-1; the D gene is possibly TRBD2 (5 bases). V was cut by 5 bases and J by 2 bases, with 13 bases left in between. Germline CDR1 is MDHEN and CDR2 is SYDVKM. The CDR3 runs 15 residues. The CDR3 loop reads CASSPDRDAYNEQFF. The DNA of the CDR3 is TGTGCCAGCAGTCCCGACCGGGATGCCTACAATGAGCAGTTCTTC.

This chain uses TRBV6-1 with TRBJ2-7; 12 bases fit TRBD1. Trimming at V came to 4 bases and at J to 4 bases, leaving 8 bases not matched to a gene. Per the germline V gene, CDR1 is MNHNS and CDR2 is SASEGT. The length of the CDR3 is 16 residues. The DNA for the CDR3 is TGTGCCAGCAGTGTACACGGGACAGGGGGCCGATACGAGCAGTACTTC. Amino acids: CASSVHGTGGRYEQYF.

Turning to this clone: This sample also contains other DNA sequences that code for the same CDR3. This sequence joins TRBV28 and TRBJ1-1; perhaps TRBD1 as D (5 bases). The CDR3 extends over 16 amino acids. Germline assignment: CDR1 MDHEN and CDR2 SYDVKM. The V and J ends lost 2 bases and 4 bases respectively, with 17 bases between them. The CDR3 nucleotides read TGTGCCAGCAGTTTACCCCGGAGCCGGGGGGGCACTGAAGCTTTCTTT. Its translation: CASSLPRSRGGTEAFF.

V is TRBV13 and J is TRBJ2-7; possibly TRBD2 for D (5 bases). The germline gives CDR1 PRHDT, CDR2 FYEKMQ (reference sequence). Trimming stripped 6 bases from V and 4 bases from J, with 10 bases between. The length of the CDR3 is 12 residues. CDR3 residues: CASSSTGYEQYF. CDR3 bases: TGTGCCAGCAGTTCCACGGGGTACGAGCAGTACTTC.

V is TRBV28 and J is TRBJ2-7; TRBD1 is a possible D gene (6 bases). This CDR3 has 17 amino acids. The germline V gene has CDR1 MDHEN and CDR2 SYDVKM. V lost 4 bases and J 0 bases, leaving 19 bases between the germline ends. The CDR3 sequence: CASSSPWTERSSYEQYF. The CDR3 DNA follows: TGTGCCAGCAGTTCCCCCTGGACAGAAAGGAGCTCCTACGAGCAGTACTTC.

This sequence joins TRBV2 and TRBJ2-4; D perhaps matches TRBD2 (5 bases). Germline CDR1 is SNHLY and CDR2 is FYNNEI. The V and J ends lost 3 bases and 9 bases respectively, with 12 bases between them. CDR3 length equals 13 residues. Here the CDR3 reads CASSEEMAGIQYF. The CDR3 region has the DNA TGTGCCAGCAGTGAGGAGATGGCGGGCATTCAGTACTTC. Supplemented by reference TRBV2 and TRBJ2-4, the full variable domain reads EPEVTQTPSHQVTQMGQEVILRCVPISNHLYFYWYRQILGQKVEFLVSFYNNEISEKSEIFDDQFSVERPDGSNFTLKIRSTKLEDSAMYFCASSEEMAGIQYFGAGTRLSVL.

The genes are TRBV28 and TRBJ1-2; the D is unclear. The CDR3 contains 14 residues. CDR1 is MDHEN and CDR2 is SYDVKM in the germline V gene. With 6 bases removed from V and 7 bases from J, the gap between germline ends came to 18 bases. CDR3 DNA: TGTGCCAGCAGCGAAGGCGGGGTGGGTTTTGGCTACACCTTC. This encodes CASSEGGVGFGYTF.

The chain employs TRBV5-1 and TRBJ2-5, with D unclear. CDR3 length: 12 amino acids. With 6 bases removed from V and 0 bases from J, the gap between germline ends came to 6 bases. Germline CDR1 reads SGHRS; CDR2 reads YFSETQ. CDR3 loop: CASTRNQETQYF. In DNA, the CDR3 is TGCGCCAGCACCAGGAACCAAGAGACCCAGTACTTC.

The V gene is TRBV5-1, the J gene TRBJ2-2; D perhaps matches TRBD1 (5 bases). Trimming shortened V by 3 bases and J by 1 base, and 10 bases separated the two germline ends. CDR1 and CDR2 from the germline V gene are SGHRS and YFSETQ. The CDR3 contains 15 residues. The CDR3 sequence: CASSSSTGNTGELFF. The CDR3 DNA sequence: TGCGCCAGCAGCTCGTCTACAGGGAACACCGGGGAGCTGTTTTTT.

V is TRBV14 and J is TRBJ2-2, with TRBD1 as a possible D gene (5 bases). The CDR3 runs to 17 residues. CDR1 is SGHDN, CDR2 FVKESK, per germline. Trimming cost V 0 bases and J 4 bases, with 15 bases left between them. For the CDR3, the DNA is TGTGCCAGCAGCCAAGATCAAGGGGTCCCCTCCACCGGGGAGCTGTTTTTT. Protein: CASSQDQGVPSTGELFF.

The chain employs TRBV7-9 and TRBJ2-3; possible D gene TRBD1, 6 bases. V lost 8 bases to trimming and J lost 7 bases, with 25 bases between them. The CDR3 contains 16 residues. Germline loops: CDR1 SEHNR, CDR2 FQNEAQ (reference sequence). The DNA for the CDR3 is TGTGCCAGCGACTCCCGACGGTCAGGGGAGCCGAATACGCAGTATTTT. Translated: CASDSRRSGEPNTQYF. Full variable domain (missing parts from reference TRBV7-9 and TRBJ2-3): DTGVSQNPRHKITKRGQNVTFRCDPISEHNRLYWYRQTLGQGPEFLTYFQNEAQLEKSRLLSDRFSAERPKGSFSTLEIQRTEQGDSAMYLCASDSRRSGEPNTQYFGPGTRLTVL.

The chain combines TRBV10-2 with TRBJ2-7, with unresolved D. CDR1 and CDR2 from the germline V gene are WSHSY and SAAADI. Trimming removed 10 bases at V and 9 bases at J, with 16 bases between. CDR3 length equals 11 residues. Here the CDR3 DNA reads TGCGCCACCCACTTCACGGGCAGGCAGTACTTC. It specifies CATHFTGRQYF.

The chain is built from TRBV7-9 and TRBJ1-4; D is ambiguous. The CDR3 extends over 12 amino acids. The V gene lost 5 bases and the J gene lost 4 bases, with 5 bases spanning the gap. CDR1 is SEHNR and CDR2 is FQNEAQ in the germline V gene (reference sequence). CDR3 protein: CASSRFNEKLFF. Here the CDR3 DNA reads TGTGCCAGCAGCCGCTTTAATGAAAAACTGTTTTTT.